The subject of this entry is one TCR beta chain. The antigen is not known. The V end was cut by 5 bases, the J end by 1 base, with 14 bases between. This CDR3 is built from 15 residues. CDR1 is LNHDA and CDR2 is SQIVND in the germline V gene (reference sequence). This specimen belongs to a study of CD4 T cells in relation to SARS-CoV-2 and coronaviruses. Study-level information: ViraFEST: roughly ten-day antigen culture of PBMCs, then TCR beta CDR3 sequencing. The restricting HLA molecule for shared crossreactive spike epitopes was mapped.

Clones were read by immunoSEQ multiplex PCR, and TCRdb kept only the in-frame ones, dropping some. The sample yields about 22,000 clones, roughly 72% seen once. Before the COVID-19 pandemic, during about 2011-2019, CD4+ T cells were taken from unexposed donors. CD4+ T cells were isolated from the cells after 10 days of culture. Each well had approximately 2.2 million PBMCs in around 5% human AB serum with IL-2. The chain carries TRBV19 and TRBJ1-1; D is uncertain. Material for sequencing was CD4+ T cells from PBMCs, cultured in vitro. The TCR sequence derives from a human donor in good health. The DNA of the CDR3 is TGTGCCAGTAGTTCGGGGAGGTCGACGAACACTGAAGCTTTCTTT. This codes for CASSSGRSTNTEAFF.